This T cell receptor (beta chain) emerged from a study of cytomegalovirus exposure and HLA in healthy donors (dated by TCRdb to 2016 to 2017). Describing the broader study: In an earlier analysis of around 540 of the donors, 276 Gb of sequence data and some 120 million unique TCR beta sequences from some 170 million T cells were reported. Approximately 300 gigabases of sequencing data and approximately 80 million unique TCR sequences were included in an early release covering under 650 HLA-typed donors. Of the roughly 400 genotyped donors, 65% to 90% fell in the genetic ancestry cluster associated with self-reported Caucasian donors. The aim of the study was to test whether cataloging public T cell receptors could identify signatures of past pathogen exposure. The T cell repertoires of 666 subjects were profiled by immunosequencing and related to cytomegalovirus serostatus. Besides the first cohort of 666 subjects, a separate validation cohort made up of over 95 different subjects was used. To predict cytomegalovirus infection status, the study brought together high-throughput TCR immunosequencing, statistical association of individual TCRs with disease status, and machine learning. A later analysis re-examined previously published TCR beta repertoires from roughly 720 donors and added high-resolution HLA genotyping to investigate patterns of TCR occurrence. In the later analysis, no new phenotypic data were used to find candidate immune exposures; instead, reliance was placed on TCR beta sequences and their occurrence across donors. To decide whether each TCR beta V gene segment behaved as functional or pseudogenic, an earlier analysis of over 500 of the donors relied on high-throughput TCR beta sequencing. Donor age, sex, ethnicity and CMV serostatus were collected together with the repertoire data. In a later genetic analysis, genome-wide SNP genotypes for about three fifths of the roughly 670 donors were used, and that subset was treated as a discovery cohort. All discovery cohort repertoires had been generated using a single sequencing platform. HLA typing covered class I and class II loci at four-digit resolution. The number of donors typed differed by locus, with roughly 620-630 for A, B, C, DRB1 and DQB1, about 500 for DQA1, approximately 580 for DPA1, and over 400 for DPB1. Several DR-DQ haplotypes were handled as single units for association and clustering, since linkage in the cohort was strong. Among several hundred genotyped donors of the cohort, an average of approximately 200,000 unique TCR beta nucleotide sequences was sequenced per donor, of which roughly 17% were non-productive.

Broader findings and caveats from the paper: The sequencing pipeline was judged likely to have produced a cluster of highly shared sequence variants as a technical artifact. This cohort had only TCR beta chains sequenced, and the lack of alpha or paired-chain data limited which features could be detected. The 87-base-pair reads could not distinguish some IMGT-functional V segments, including TRBV6-2 and TRBV6-3, so those segments were excluded. Linkage disequilibrium might explain the correlated functional status among segregating V segments, but an unknown experimental factor could not be excluded. In a later analysis, several top co-occurrence clusters were reported to appear linked to parvovirus B19, influenza, CMV and Epstein-Barr virus. The classifier was reported to diagnose cytomegalovirus status with high specificity and sensitivity in both the original cohort and the validation cohort. Compared with the roughly 670-donor mean, donors in an Asian-associated ancestry cluster had fewer N-insertions in productive TCRs, according to a later genetic analysis. Most TCR sequences were observed very rarely across donors, whereas some public TCRs were present in many individuals. At a false discovery rate of 0.05, a later analysis linked roughly 17,000 TCR beta sequences to specific HLA alleles. Compared with equally common non-associated chains, HLA-associated TCR beta chains in a later analysis were more clonally expanded and had lower generation probabilities. CMV serostatus was the only immune exposure information available for the cohort. According to a later analysis, most CMV-associated TCR beta chains appeared to be HLA-restricted, and the HLA associations seemed to be driven largely by CMV exposure. A later analysis found that TCR association rates varied across HLA loci, with DRB1 alleles showing the most associated TCRs and HLA-C alleles the fewest. Roughly 17 rarely observed V segments, including chromosome 9 orphons, were excluded from the earlier analysis of about 600 of the donors because counts were too low. The authors suggested that the approach could potentially be extended to other disease states and immunological phenotypes. A further reported finding was that TCR beta sequences accurately predicted the HLA-A and HLA-B alleles for most subjects in the first cohort. Because some donors lacked HLA typing at each locus, the association tests relied only on the typed subset. A few of the identified cytomegalovirus-associated TCR beta chains were confirmed in vitro to be specific for cytomegalovirus antigens. Presence/absence analyses assumed roughly uniform sequencing depth across donors, an assumption that may not hold. In an earlier analysis of approximately 590 of the donors, most TCR beta V segments appeared in productive rearrangements about 90% or about 30% of the time, broadly matching IMGT annotations. The study listed approximately 150 TCR beta chains as associated with cytomegalovirus. A later genetic analysis associated a missense DCLRE1C variant with V-gene and J-gene trimming of TCR beta chains, and an independent cohort replicated the association. Strong co-occurrence of HLA alleles, especially DR and DQ, made assigning TCR associations to individual alleles difficult.

Library creation used the immunoSEQ multiplex PCR assay. For the multiplex PCR, a mixture combining 60 forward primers for TCR Vbeta segments and 13 reverse primers for TCR Jbeta segments was used. The CDR3 region of rearranged TCR beta genes was amplified from genomic DNA with a multiplex PCR assay. On the Illumina HiSeq System, the amplified TCR beta libraries were sequenced as 87-base-pair reads. For the original study's pipeline: In a later analysis, tens of millions of unique TCR beta chains were counted across the 666 repertoires, and some 10 million of these chains were shared by at least two donors. Raw reads were error-corrected and collapsed into unique sequences with a nearest-neighbor algorithm that merged closely related sequences to remove PCR and sequencing errors. To assign V, D and J gene segments, CDR3 sequences were aligned to IMGT reference sequences. Each retained sequence needed at least a six-nucleotide match to both a V gene segment and a J gene segment. Rearrangements were classified as productive when the CDR3 lacked stop codons and remained in frame with V and J, and all other rearrangements were classified as non-productive. Following IMGT convention, CDR3 was defined as the stretch from the second conserved V-encoded cysteine up to the conserved J-encoded phenylalanine. Sequences without an unambiguous match to a single V gene segment were excluded from the earlier analysis of about 640 of the donors. In an earlier analysis of 500 to 750 of the donors, V segments were called functional above 56.7% productive rearrangements and were called segregating when the between-donor standard deviation exceeded 5%. To diagnose cytomegalovirus status from the catalog of TCR beta chain sequences, a statistical classification framework was built. In a later analysis, V and J genes were assigned by comparing TCR nucleotide sequences against IMGT/GENE-DB human TR gene sequences. A later analysis assigned CDR3 sequences and most-parsimonious VDJ recombination scenarios with the TCRdist pipeline. A later analysis defined each TCR beta chain by its CDR3 amino acid sequence plus V-gene family, and excluded reads lacking a unique V-gene family. To address suspected cross-contamination and a sequencing artifact, a later analysis removed approximately 600 highly shared, low-generation-probability nucleotide sequences. In a later analysis, a clonal expansion index for each public chain was calculated from normalized within-repertoire ranks of inferred template counts. A later analysis computed generation probabilities with a VDJ recombination model fitted to out-of-frame rearrangements, and checked the results against IGoR. A later analysis scored TCR-TCR, TCR-HLA and TCR-CMV co-occurrence with hypergeometric tests, applying a repertoire-size bias correction to TCR pairs. A later analysis estimated false discovery rates by permuting HLA or CMV assignments 20 times. In a later analysis, co-occurring TCRs were grouped using DBSCAN, with TCRdist sequence similarity added in when clustering inside HLA-allele-positive subsets. For co-occurrence clustering, repertoires with fewer than 30,000 or more than 120,000 public chains were excluded, along with roughly 5 repertoires with anomalous nucleotide sharing. Imported from immuneACCESS, the table was reduced by TCRdb to in-frame sequences with V and J called. These copies leave out some clones; in studies compared against another copy, an unresolved V gene accounts for under half, and the cause of the remainder is not known. That table gives V, J and clone size, and the DNA gave D and trimming. Within this sample are approximately 200,000 clones, with less than 85% of them counted one time only. The biggest ten clones account for approximately 5% of the sample.

Points on this clone: Its target antigen remains unknown. Per-nucleotide qualities are absent, and no much larger clonotype sits a single base away.

In total, around 600 healthy bone marrow donors made up the cohort. All cohort members were sampled while nominally healthy, although unrecorded immune exposures were likely present. The donor tested CMV seropositive, placing the donor among the 310 or so seropositive members of the cohort. Every donor gave a peripheral blood sample, and the peripheral blood mononuclear cells from that sample were used for TCR beta sequencing. Genomic DNA was extracted from the blood cell samples with the Qiagen DNeasy Blood Extraction Kit. From the germline V gene, CDR1 is MRHNA and CDR2 is SNTAGT. Trimmed from V: 1 base; trimmed from J: 5 bases; junction bases lacking a gene match: 15. Including the terminal cysteine and phenylalanine, the CDR3 comprises 18 residues. The entry retains the CDR3 DNA only, 54 bases that are in frame from base 1.

The sample was PBMCs. The chain is made from TRBV6-4 and TRBJ2-5; TRBD2 matches 8 bases in the middle. The receptor was derived from a man aged 30 to 39 in good health and CMV-seropositive. The nucleotide sequence reads TGTGCCAGCAGTGACTTCCCGGCCGGGGGGGGGCCGGACGAGACCCAGTACTTC. This is translated as CASSDFPAGGGPDETQYF.